Given below is one TCR beta chain in context. What it recognizes is unknown. The junction differs from germline at one of its ends, possibly a read error. CDR1 is SGHRS and CDR2 is YFSETQ in the germline V gene. This CDR3 is built from 13 residues. This sample was included in a study of post-analysis software for immune sequencing data. The study, taken as a whole, reports: Higher frequency in patients than in controls was seen for roughly five TRBV segments, with TRBV5-6, TRBV5-1 and TRBV20-1 among them. Clustering by F measure revealed strong co-clustering among samples prepared together in one batch. Relative to controls, patients with multiple sclerosis showed significantly lower normalized Chao1 diversity.

The TCR beta cDNA libraries contained unique molecular identifiers. TCRdb redid the calling of the PCR reads with MiXCR, one entry per CDR3 protein. The top ten hold under 2% of the sample, which has approximately 570,000 distinct CDR3 sequences, around 44% seen once. V and J are TRBV5-1 and TRBJ1-2; a possible D gene is TRBD1 (6 bases). The TCR was taken from a girl between 10 and 17 years old with multiple sclerosis. Sequencing was carried out using blood. Here the CDR3 DNA reads TGTGCCAGCAGCTTATCGGGGGCGAGCGGCTACACCTTC. Translated: CASSLSGASGYTF.